These 26 T cell receptor beta chains came from one sample sequenced in a study of PD-1 blockade in classical Hodgkin lymphoma. The time point is: newly diagnosed, previously untreated cHL patient sample. CD4+ T cells were purified from thawed PBMCs by magnetic negative selection. Profiled with immunoSEQ multiplex PCR; TCRdb holds only in-frame clones, not every one. The repertoire holds fewer than 35,000 clones, with about 88% as singletons. The sample was CD4+ T cells from blood. Receptors originate from a human donor with classical Hodgkin lymphoma.

The V gene is TRBV27, the J gene TRBJ1-1; perhaps TRBD1 as D (6 bases). Trimming took off 8 bases at V and 5 bases at J, with 15 bases between the two ends. There are 13 residues in the CDR3. Germline CDR1 is MNHEY and CDR2 is SMNVEV (reference sequence). The CDR3 DNA sequence: TGTGCCAGCCGCGCCGGGGGCAGAACTGAAGCTTTCTTT. Protein sequence: CASRAGGRTEAFF.

The chain recombines TRBV5-1 with TRBJ2-1; 12 positions match TRBD1. The germline V gene has CDR1 SGHRS and CDR2 YFSETQ. V lost 5 bases, J lost 7 bases, and 13 bases stayed unmatched. The CDR3 is 17 amino acids. The DNA of the CDR3 is TGCGCCAGCAGAAGTGGAGTGGGACAGGGGGCATGGAATGAGCAGTTCTTC. It codes for CASRSGVGQGAWNEQFF.

The chain employs TRBV5-1 and TRBJ2-2; D is tentatively TRBD1 or TRBD2 (6 bases each). The CDR3 is 16 amino acids. CDR1 is SGHRS and CDR2 is YFSETQ in the germline V gene. The V end lost 4 bases, the J end lost 4 bases, and 17 bases lay between the germline ends. CDR3 in amino acids: CASSALPGASTGELFF. In DNA, the CDR3 is TGCGCCAGCAGCGCGTTACCGGGGGCGAGCACCGGGGAGCTGTTTTTT.

This chain joins TRBV19 and TRBJ1-2; unclear D gene. The CDR3 loop spans 12 amino acids. CDR1 is LNHDA and CDR2 is SQIVND in the germline V gene (reference sequence). V was trimmed by 5 bases and J by 2 bases, leaving 6 bases between them. CDR3 loop: CASSASNYGYTF. In DNA, the CDR3 is TGTGCCAGTAGTGCCTCAAACTATGGCTACACCTTC.

The rearrangement joins TRBV28 to TRBJ1-3, with 8 positions matching TRBD1. The junction had 3 bases not matched to a gene; V was cut back by 5 bases and J by 0 bases. CDR3 length: 15 amino acids. CDR1 and CDR2 from the germline V gene are MDHEN and SYDVKM. CDR3 protein: CASSVTGGSGNTIYF. The CDR3 DNA is TGTGCCAGCAGTGTCACAGGGGGCTCTGGAAACACCATATATTTT.

The V and J genes are TRBV9 and TRBJ2-1; weak D call: TRBD2 (6 bases). Between the trimmed V and J ends, which lost 2 bases and 5 bases, there was a span of 11 bases. Per germline, CDR1 SGDLS and CDR2 YYNGEE. This CDR3 region has 14 residues. The CDR3 DNA reads as TGTGCCAGCAGCGTTTTAGGAGGGAACAATGAGCAGTTCTTC. Encoded protein: CASSVLGGNNEQFF.

In DNA form, the CDR3 reads TGTGCCAGCAGTTACGAAGGGACGCAGTACTTC. It yields the protein CASSYEGTQYF. The V and J genes are TRBV6-5 and TRBJ2-7; D tentatively fits TRBD1 or TRBD2 (5 bases each). Germline lookup yields CDR1 MNHEY and CDR2 SVGAGI. There are 11 residues in the CDR3. V shed 2 bases and J shed 9 bases, with 8 bases lying between them.

The gene calls are TRBV10-1 and TRBJ2-5, with 7 bases lining up with TRBD2. The CDR3 is 14 amino acids. Germline-derived CDR1 and CDR2 are WNHNN and SYGVQD (reference sequence). J was trimmed by 0 bases and V by 5 bases; bases with no gene match: 3. CDR3 coding DNA: TGCGCCAGCAGTAAGCGGGGTGACCAAGAGACCCAGTACTTC. It yields the protein CASSKRGDQETQYF.

The chain carries TRBV14 and TRBJ2-3, with 12 bases fitting TRBD2. After removal of 5 bases from V and 5 bases from J, the junction contained 8 bases not matched to a gene. The CDR3 extends over 16 amino acids. Looked up from germline, CDR1 is SGHDN and CDR2 is FVKESK. The DNA for the CDR3 is TGTGCCAGCAGCTATCGACTAGCGGGAGAAGTAGATACGCAGTATTTT. Its protein product is CASSYRLAGEVDTQYF.

The V gene is TRBV6-1, the J gene TRBJ1-3; TRBD1 matches at 7 bases. This CDR3 is built from 17 residues. Germline V gene sequence: CDR1 MNHNS, CDR2 SASEGT. Trimming took 1 base from V and 0 from J; bases not matched to a gene: 6. CDR3 sequence reads: CASSEVWDSVSGNTIYF. The CDR3 DNA reads as TGTGCCAGCAGTGAAGTTTGGGACAGTGTCTCTGGAAACACCATATATTTT.

The rearrangement uses TRBV27 and TRBJ2-3; tentatively, D is TRBD1 or TRBD2 (5 bases each). V lost 3 bases, J lost 5 bases, and 21 bases lay in between. The germline CDR1 and CDR2 sequences are MNHEY and SMNVEV (reference sequence). The CDR3 sequence is 17 residues long. The CDR3 DNA sequence: TGTGCCAGCAGTTTTATCTTTAGGGACGGGCAAGGAGATACGCAGTATTTT. This gives the protein CASSFIFRDGQGDTQYF.

The genes are TRBV6-1 and TRBJ2-3; 8 positions agree with TRBD2. J lost 4 bases, V lost 6 bases, and 6 bases had no gene match. Germline CDR1 is MNHNS and CDR2 is SASEGT. The CDR3 loop spans 14 amino acids. The CDR3 sequence: CASSLREGADTQYF. The DNA for the CDR3 is TGTGCCAGCAGCCTACGGGAGGGGGCAGATACGCAGTATTTT.

The V and J genes are TRBV29-1 and TRBJ2-1; 8 nucleotides line up with TRBD2. V gave up 4 bases and J gave up 1 base; unmatched junction bases: 3. CDR3 length equals 14 residues. CDR1 is SQVTM and CDR2 is ANQGSEA in the germline V gene. The CDR3 DNA is TGCAGCGTTGTTTTAGCGGGATCCTACAATGAGCAGTTCTTC. The encoded protein is CSVVLAGSYNEQFF.

J is TRBJ2-1 and V is TRBV7-9; D is ambiguous. This CDR3 has 14 amino acids. Trimming removed 1 base from V and 3 bases from J, with 7 bases in between. CDR1 and CDR2 (germline): SEHNR, FQNEAQ (reference sequence). Written as DNA, the CDR3 is TGTGCCAGCAGCTTAGAGTTAGGCTACAATGAGCAGTTCTTC. The encoded protein is CASSLELGYNEQFF. Full variable domain (missing parts from reference TRBV7-9 and TRBJ2-1): DTGVSQNPRHKITKRGQNVTFRCDPISEHNRLYWYRQTLGQGPEFLTYFQNEAQLEKSRLLSDRFSAERPKGSFSTLEIQRTEQGDSAMYLCASSLELGYNEQFFGPGTRLTVL.

V is TRBV9 and J is TRBJ1-1; 11 nucleotides align to TRBD1. V was pared by 3 bases and J by 6 bases, with 7 bases of the junction left unmatched. CDR1 and CDR2 from the germline V gene are SGDLS and YYNGEE. The CDR3 has 15 amino acids. The CDR3 nucleotides are TGTGCCAGCAGCGAATCCGGGACAGGGGGTTCTGAAGCTTTCTTT. Translation gives CASSESGTGGSEAFF.

This clone came up once. The chain has TRBV19 and TRBJ1-1, with D perhaps TRBD1 (6 bases). Deletions cut 5 bases from V and 11 bases from J, with 18 bases between. There are 13 residues in the CDR3. CDR1 LNHDA and CDR2 SQIVND come from the germline V gene (reference sequence). The CDR3 loop is CASSFGTSGRAFF. As DNA, the CDR3 is TGTGCCAGTAGTTTTGGGACATCTGGGAGGGCTTTCTTT.

The chain is built from TRBV9 and TRBJ2-2; D ambiguous. Germline CDR1 and CDR2: SGDLS and YYNGEE. With 4 bases removed from V and 7 bases from J, the gap between germline ends came to 8 bases. CDR3 length: 12 residues. CDR3 DNA sequence: TGTGCCAGCAGCCTTCCCGGCGGGGAGCTGTTTTTT. Translating it yields CASSLPGGELFF.

Only one count was recorded for this clone. The genes are TRBV7-9 and TRBJ2-6, with 9 bases identical to TRBD1. Germline CDR1 and CDR2: SEHNR and FQNEAQ (reference sequence). J lost 0 bases, V lost 1 base, and 4 bases had no gene match. The CDR3 runs to 18 residues. In DNA form, the CDR3 reads TGTGCCAGCAGCTTAGGTGGGACAGGGTCCTCTGGGGCCAACGTCCTGACTTTC. Residues: CASSLGGTGSSGANVLTF.

This clone showed up just a few times. The chain joins TRBV19 to TRBJ1-2; a weak D match, TRBD1 (5 bases). Germline V CDR1 and CDR2: LNHDA, SQIVND (reference sequence). The CDR3 runs to 12 residues. V was pared by 5 bases and J by 8 bases, with 12 bases between. The chain's CDR3 is CASSPPGLGYTF. The DNA for the CDR3 is TGTGCCAGTAGTCCGCCGGGGCTGGGCTACACCTTC.

The genes are TRBV15 and TRBJ1-2; TRBD1 aligns across 9 bases. Germline values: CDR1 LNHNV, CDR2 YYDKDF (reference sequence). J lost 5 bases, V lost 3 bases, and 7 bases had no gene match. This CDR3 is 15 amino acids long. The CDR3 bases are TGTGCCACCAGCAGGGGACAGGGTCGGGCGTATGGCTACACCTTC. It translates to CATSRGQGRAYGYTF.

The chain is built from TRBV18 and TRBJ2-7; a possible D gene is TRBD1 (6 bases). The CDR3 length is 13 residues. CDR1 and CDR2 (germline): KGHSH, LQKENI. V was trimmed by 3 bases and J by 6 bases, leaving 12 bases between them. The CDR3 region has the DNA TGTGCCAGCTCACCCCCGGGACACTTCGAGCAGTACGTC. Amino acid sequence: CASSPPGHFEQYV.

As for this clone: It is unclear where the CDR3 begins or ends on the DNA, so no DNA is shown, and the CDR3 is as TCRdb lists it. The chain uses TRBV6-5 and TRBJ1-1; TRBD1 was called by the table and not checked on the DNA. The CDR3 totals 15 residues, both ends included. Germline loops: CDR1 MNHEY, CDR2 SVGAGI. The CDR3 loop reads CASSSSGTGDTEAFF.

The chain is built from TRBV30 and TRBJ1-2; D not resolved. CDR3 length: 15 amino acids. V lost 1 base, J lost 4 bases, and 16 bases lay in between. CDR1 is GTSNPN, CDR2 SVGIG, per germline (reference sequence). The CDR3 reads CAWSGTAETGYGYTF. The CDR3 DNA sequence: TGTGCCTGGAGTGGGACCGCAGAGACGGGCTATGGCTACACCTTC.

This chain connects TRBV4-1 to TRBJ2-1, with 11 bases fitting TRBD2. The CDR3 has 17 amino acids. Per germline, CDR1 MGHRA and CDR2 YSYEKL. The ends lost 4 bases at V and 4 bases at J; junction bases unmatched: 9. This CDR3 reads CASSRRTGTSGYNEQFF. The CDR3 nucleotides are TGCGCCAGCAGCCGGAGAACCGGGACTAGCGGATACAATGAGCAGTTCTTC.

V is TRBV11-2 and J is TRBJ2-1; TRBD2 aligns across 7 bases. The CDR3 sequence is 16 residues long. Germline V gene data show CDR1 as SGHAT and CDR2 as FQNNGV. The V segment lost 1 base and the J segment 0 bases; nucleotides outside the gene matches: 3. CDR3 coding DNA: TGTGCCAGCAGCTTAGGAGGCGGGAGCTCCTACAATGAGCAGTTCTTC. This gives the protein CASSLGGGSSYNEQFF.

V usage is TRBV27 and J usage is TRBJ1-1, with 8 bases identical to TRBD1. This CDR3 is 14 amino acids long. Germline CDR1 and CDR2: MNHEY and SMNVEV (reference sequence). The V segment lost 3 bases and the J segment 10 bases; nucleotides outside the gene matches: 10. The CDR3 spells CASSFGTGPETAFF. The CDR3 DNA is TGTGCCAGCAGTTTTGGGACAGGCCCAGAGACAGCTTTCTTT.